This is a list of T cell receptor beta chains from one sample in a study of blood T cells in healthy people across ages. TCRdb independently ran MiXCR on the 5' RACE reads; one entry per CDR3 protein. Among 450,000 to 700,000 distinct CDR3 sequences listed, 25% to 30% were seen once. The sample was blood. The receptors originated from a woman in her seventies in good health. The CDR3 runs from the conserved cysteine through the conserved F or W. Each record gives: D gene, V gene, J gene, clone size, CDR3 DNA, CDR3 protein. A D gene is named only where the DNA matches it firmly. Expanded clones get a size class; other rows say once, few or many, or leave the size out.

-	TRBV2	TRBJ2-7	-	TGTGCCAGCAGTCACGGACCTCCCGAGCAGTACTTC	CASSHGPPEQYF
-	TRBV4-2	TRBJ1-1	-	TGTGCCAGCAGCCAAGTATGGTCGGCAATCGAAGCTTTCTTT	CASSQVWSAIEAFF
TRBD2	TRBV7-9	TRBJ2-4	-	TGTGCCAGCAGCTCTCCGGGACTAGAGCGAAACATTCAGTACTTC	CASSSPGLERNIQYF
TRBD1	TRBV2	TRBJ2-4	few	TGTGCCAGCAGTGAAAGGGACAGGGTCATTCAGTACTTC	CASSERDRVIQYF
-	TRBV3-1	TRBJ2-5	few	TGTGCCAGCAGCCCTGGACTCTTACAAGAGACCCAGTACTTC	CASSPGLLQETQYF
-	TRBV4-2	TRBJ2-7	few	TGTGCCAGCAGCCAATCATCAGGACAGACCTACGAGCAGTACTTC	CASSQSSGQTYEQYF
-	TRBV6-6	TRBJ2-1	few	TGTGCCAGCGACCAGATGGCCTCACGGGGAAATGAGCAGTTCTTC	CASDQMASRGNEQFF
TRBD1	TRBV12-3/TRBV12-4	TRBJ1-2	-	TGTGCCAGCAGTTTCCCTGACAGGGTCTATGGCTACACCTTC	CASSFPDRVYGYTF
-	TRBV7-2	TRBJ1-5	-	TGTGCCAGCAGCTTTGAAGGGGGTCGGCCCCAGCATTTT	CASSFEGGRPQHF
TRBD1	TRBV20-1	TRBJ2-5	-	TGCAGTGCTAGGACAGGGGGCACGGAGACCCAGTACTTC	CSARTGGTETQYF
-	TRBV5-6	TRBJ1-4	many	TGTGCCAGCGAACGTGCAACTAATGAAAAACTGTTTTTT	CASERATNEKLFF
-	TRBV20-1	TRBJ1-2	-	TGCAGTTTCCAGGGTTCGGGAGGCTACACCTTC	CSFQGSGGYTF
-	TRBV30	TRBJ1-1	-	TGTGCCTGGAGTGTAATACAGACGGGGACTGAAGCTTTCTTT	CAWSVIQTGTEAFF
-	TRBV4-3	TRBJ2-2	-	TGCGCCAGCCCTTCGGACTTAAAGACCGGGGAGCTGTTTTTT	CASPSDLKTGELFF
-	TRBV3-1	TRBJ1-1	-	TGTGCCAGCAGCCCGAAGGGGATGGGCACTGAAGCTTTCTTT	CASSPKGMGTEAFF
-	TRBV7-3	TRBJ2-1	-	TGTGCCAGCAGCTTGCTCGATGACAATGAGCAGTTCTTC	CASSLLDDNEQFF
TRBD2	TRBV20-1	TRBJ2-5	-	TGCAGTGGGACTCCTAGCGGGGGAATGGGAGAGACCCAGTACTTC	CSGTPSGGMGETQYF
TRBD1	TRBV6-1	TRBJ2-3	-	TGTGCCAGCATGGTGAGGGGGCAAGAATCAGATACGCAGTATTTT	CASMVRGQESDTQYF
-	TRBV9	TRBJ1-1	-	TGTGCCAGCAGCGTAGACCACAGGGAGTTTACTGAAGCTTTCTTT	CASSVDHREFTEAFF
TRBD2	TRBV7-2	TRBJ2-4	few	TGTGCCAGCAGCCCGGACTCTGGGGCGGGGGGCATTCAGTACTTC	CASSPDSGAGGIQYF
TRBD1	TRBV11-2	TRBJ1-2	many	TGTGCCAGCAGCCCGGGACAGGGTAGCTATGGCTACACCTTC	CASSPGQGSYGYTF
-	TRBV20-1	TRBJ2-2	many	TGCAGTGCTATAAGCCGACTGAACACCGGGGAGCTGTTTTTT	CSAISRLNTGELFF
TRBD2	TRBV10-3	TRBJ2-5	many	TGTGCCATCAGGGGGACTACCAAAGAGACCCAGTACTTC	CAIRGTTKETQYF
TRBD1	TRBV20-1	TRBJ2-7	-	TGCAGTGCTTCCCGGGACAGCGACTCCTACGAGCAGTACTTC	CSASRDSDSYEQYF
-	TRBV29-1	TRBJ2-5	few	TGCAGCGTTGCCCCTGCCTATTTCCAAGAGACCCAGTACTTC	CSVAPAYFQETQYF
-	TRBV5-6	TRBJ2-5	-	TGTGCCAGCAGCTTGTTAGTCGGGGAAGAGACCCAGTACTTC	CASSLLVGEETQYF
TRBD1	TRBV30	TRBJ2-7	-	TGTGCTCTAAACCCGGGACAGGGGAGCGAGCAGTACTTC	CALNPGQGSEQYF
TRBD2	TRBV29-1	TRBJ2-7	few	TGCAGCGTTGAAGATCTGGCGGGAGGCAATGAGCAGTACTTC	CSVEDLAGGNEQYF
-	TRBV29-1	TRBJ1-1	many	TGCAGCGCTGGGTACCCGGGACACTCGAACACTGAAGCTTTCTTT	CSAGYPGHSNTEAFF
-	TRBV27	TRBJ2-7	-	TGTGCCAGCGGGACAACTCCTTCCTACGAGCAGTACTTC	CASGTTPSYEQYF
-	TRBV4-3	TRBJ1-2	-	TGCGCCAGCAGCCAACAAGCTGAGACAGTCGATGGCTACACCTTC	CASSQQAETVDGYTF
-	TRBV7-2	TRBJ2-5	-	TGTGCCAGCAGCTTAGCGGCGACTAAGTACCAAGAGACCCAGTACTTC	CASSLAATKYQETQYF
-	TRBV6-5	TRBJ2-4	-	TGTGCCAGCAGTAGGGCTTCCGCATCCAAAAACATTCAGTACTTC	CASSRASASKNIQYF
-	TRBV20-1	TRBJ1-4	-	TGCAGTGCTAGAGTAGTCCCGGGTAATGAAAAACTGTTTTTT	CSARVVPGNEKLFF